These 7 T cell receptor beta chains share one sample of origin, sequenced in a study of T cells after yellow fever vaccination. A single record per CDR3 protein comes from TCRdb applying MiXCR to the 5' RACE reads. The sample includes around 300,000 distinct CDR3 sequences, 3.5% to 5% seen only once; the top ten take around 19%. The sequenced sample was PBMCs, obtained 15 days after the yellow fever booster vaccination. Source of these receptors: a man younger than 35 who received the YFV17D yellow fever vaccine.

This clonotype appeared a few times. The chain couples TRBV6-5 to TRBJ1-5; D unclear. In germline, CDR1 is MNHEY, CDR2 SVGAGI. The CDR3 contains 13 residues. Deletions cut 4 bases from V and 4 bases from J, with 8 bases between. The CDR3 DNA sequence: TGTGCCAGCAGTTGGGGTCTAAATCAGCCCCAGCATTTT. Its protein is CASSWGLNQPQHF.

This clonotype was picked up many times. The CDR3 loop is CASSLLGTGRHEQYF. The CDR3 coding sequence is TGCGCCAGCAGCCTACTTGGGACAGGGCGCCACGAGCAGTACTTC. The genes are TRBV4-1 and TRBJ2-7; 9 bases map to TRBD1. CDR1 is MGHRA and CDR2 is YSYEKL in the germline V gene. V was clipped by 4 bases and J by 5 bases; unmatched bases: 9. The CDR3 loop spans 15 amino acids.

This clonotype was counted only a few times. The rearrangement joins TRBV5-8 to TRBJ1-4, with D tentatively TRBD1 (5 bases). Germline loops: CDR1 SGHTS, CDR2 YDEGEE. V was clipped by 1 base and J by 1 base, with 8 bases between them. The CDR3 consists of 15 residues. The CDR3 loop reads CASSLWGLTNEKLFF. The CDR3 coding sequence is TGTGCCAGCAGCTTGTGGGGGTTAACTAATGAAAAACTGTTTTTT.

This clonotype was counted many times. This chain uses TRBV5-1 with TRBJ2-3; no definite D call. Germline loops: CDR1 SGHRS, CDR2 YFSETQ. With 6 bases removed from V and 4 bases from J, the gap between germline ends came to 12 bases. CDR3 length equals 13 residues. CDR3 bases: TGCGCCAGCAATCTTCCCGGGTCAGATACGCAGTATTTT. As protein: CASNLPGSDTQYF.

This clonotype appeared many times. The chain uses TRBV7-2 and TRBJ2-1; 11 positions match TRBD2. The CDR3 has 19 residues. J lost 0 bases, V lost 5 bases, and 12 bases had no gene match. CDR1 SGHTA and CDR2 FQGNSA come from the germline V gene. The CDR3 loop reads CASSQRLAGPPSSYNEQFF. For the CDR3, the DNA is TGTGCCAGCAGCCAACGACTAGCGGGGCCCCCCAGCTCCTACAATGAGCAGTTCTTC.

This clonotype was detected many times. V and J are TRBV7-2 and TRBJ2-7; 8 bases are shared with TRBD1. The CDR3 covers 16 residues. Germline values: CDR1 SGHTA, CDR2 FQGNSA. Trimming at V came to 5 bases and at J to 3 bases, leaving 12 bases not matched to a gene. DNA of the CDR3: TGTGCCAGCAGCGAAAATCTCGGACAGGGAGTCTACGAGCAGTACTTC. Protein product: CASSENLGQGVYEQYF.

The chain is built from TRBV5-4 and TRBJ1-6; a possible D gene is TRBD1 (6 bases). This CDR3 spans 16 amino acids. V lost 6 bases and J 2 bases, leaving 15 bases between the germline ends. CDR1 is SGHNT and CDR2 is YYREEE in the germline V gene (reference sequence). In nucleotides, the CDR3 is TGTGCCAGCAAAACCGGGGGCGACACCTATAATTCACCCCTCCACTTT. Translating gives CASKTGGDTYNSPLHF.